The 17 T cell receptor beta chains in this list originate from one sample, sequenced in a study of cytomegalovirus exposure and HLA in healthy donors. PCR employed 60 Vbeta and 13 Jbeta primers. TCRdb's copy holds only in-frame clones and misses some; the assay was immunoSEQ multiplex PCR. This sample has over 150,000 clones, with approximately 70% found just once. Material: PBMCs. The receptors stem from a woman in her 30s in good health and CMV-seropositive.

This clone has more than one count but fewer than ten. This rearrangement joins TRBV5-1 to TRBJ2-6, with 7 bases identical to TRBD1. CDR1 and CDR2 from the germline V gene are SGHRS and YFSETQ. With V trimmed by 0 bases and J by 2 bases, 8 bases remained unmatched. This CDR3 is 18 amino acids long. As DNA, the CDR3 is TGCGCCAGCAGCTTGGCCCCAGGGGGATCGACTGGGGCCAACGTCCTGACTTTC. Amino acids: CASSLAPGGSTGANVLTF.

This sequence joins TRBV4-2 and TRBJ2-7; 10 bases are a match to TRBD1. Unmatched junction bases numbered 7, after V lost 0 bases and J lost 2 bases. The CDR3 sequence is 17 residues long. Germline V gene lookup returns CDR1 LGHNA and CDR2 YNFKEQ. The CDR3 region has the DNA TGTGCCAGCAGCCAAGATTGGCAGACAGGGGGCGCCTACGAGCAGTACTTC. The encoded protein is CASSQDWQTGGAYEQYF.

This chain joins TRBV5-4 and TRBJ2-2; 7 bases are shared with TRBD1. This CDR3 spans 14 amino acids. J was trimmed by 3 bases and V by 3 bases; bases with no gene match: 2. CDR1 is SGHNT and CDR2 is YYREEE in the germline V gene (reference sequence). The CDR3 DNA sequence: TGTGCCAGCAGCTGGGGACAGCACACCGGGGAGCTGTTTTTT. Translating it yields CASSWGQHTGELFF.

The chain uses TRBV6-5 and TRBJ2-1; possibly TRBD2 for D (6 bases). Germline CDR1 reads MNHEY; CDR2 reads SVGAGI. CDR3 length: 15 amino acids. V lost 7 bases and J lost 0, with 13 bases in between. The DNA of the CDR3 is TGTGCCAGCAAGGAACGGACTACCTCCTACAATGAGCAGTTCTTC. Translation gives CASKERTTSYNEQFF.

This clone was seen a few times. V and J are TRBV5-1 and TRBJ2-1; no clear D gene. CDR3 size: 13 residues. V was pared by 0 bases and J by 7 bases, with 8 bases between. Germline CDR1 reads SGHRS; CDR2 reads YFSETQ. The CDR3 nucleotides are TGCGCCAGCAGCTTGGAGGAACAGAATGAGCAGTTCTTC. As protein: CASSLEEQNEQFF.

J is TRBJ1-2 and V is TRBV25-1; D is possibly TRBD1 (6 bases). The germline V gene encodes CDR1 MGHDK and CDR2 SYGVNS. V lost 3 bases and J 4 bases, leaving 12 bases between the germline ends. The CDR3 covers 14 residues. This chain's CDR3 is CASSELQGSYGYTF. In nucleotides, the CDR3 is TGTGCCAGCAGTGAGTTGCAGGGGAGCTATGGCTACACCTTC.

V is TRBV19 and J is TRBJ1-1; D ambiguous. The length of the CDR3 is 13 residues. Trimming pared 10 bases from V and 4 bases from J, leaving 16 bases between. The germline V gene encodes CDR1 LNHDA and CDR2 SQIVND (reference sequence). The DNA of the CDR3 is TGTGCCATTTCGGCTGAAGCGTTCACTGAAGCTTTCTTT. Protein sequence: CAISAEAFTEAFF.

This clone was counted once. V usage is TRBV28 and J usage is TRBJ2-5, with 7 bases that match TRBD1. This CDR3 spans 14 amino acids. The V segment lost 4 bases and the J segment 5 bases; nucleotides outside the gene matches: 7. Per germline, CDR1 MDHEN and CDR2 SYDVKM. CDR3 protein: CASSSTGESETQYF. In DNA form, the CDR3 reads TGTGCCAGCAGTTCTACAGGGGAGTCGGAGACCCAGTACTTC.

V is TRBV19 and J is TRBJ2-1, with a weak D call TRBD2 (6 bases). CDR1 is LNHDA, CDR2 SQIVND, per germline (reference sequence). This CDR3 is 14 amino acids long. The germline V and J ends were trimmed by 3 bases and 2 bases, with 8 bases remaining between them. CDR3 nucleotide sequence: TGTGCCAGTAGTATGGGGGGAACCTACAATGAGCAGTTCTTC. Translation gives CASSMGGTYNEQFF.

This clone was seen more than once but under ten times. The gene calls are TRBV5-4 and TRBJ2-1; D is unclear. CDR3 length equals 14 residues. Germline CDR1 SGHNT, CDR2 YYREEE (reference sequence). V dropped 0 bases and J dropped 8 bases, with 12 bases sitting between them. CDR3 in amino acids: CASSLAGLYDEQFF. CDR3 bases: TGTGCCAGCAGCTTGGCGGGTTTATACGATGAGCAGTTCTTC.

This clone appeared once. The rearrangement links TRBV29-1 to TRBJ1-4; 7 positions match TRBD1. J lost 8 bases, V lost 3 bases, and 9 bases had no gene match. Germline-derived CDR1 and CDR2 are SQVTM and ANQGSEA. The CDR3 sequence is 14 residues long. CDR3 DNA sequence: TGCAGCGTTGATAGCGGCAGGGGGAGGGAAAAACTGTTTTTT. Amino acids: CSVDSGRGREKLFF.

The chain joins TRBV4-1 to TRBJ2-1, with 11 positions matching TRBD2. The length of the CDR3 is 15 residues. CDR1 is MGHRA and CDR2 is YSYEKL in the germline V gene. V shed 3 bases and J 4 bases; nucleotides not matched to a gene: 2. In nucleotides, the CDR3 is TGCGCCAGCAGCCACACTAGCGGGAGTTACAATGAGCAGTTCTTC. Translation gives CASSHTSGSYNEQFF.

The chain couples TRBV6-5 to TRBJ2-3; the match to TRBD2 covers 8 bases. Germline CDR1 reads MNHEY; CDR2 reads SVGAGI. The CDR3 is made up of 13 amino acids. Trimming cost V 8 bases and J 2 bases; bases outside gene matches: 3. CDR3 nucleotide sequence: TGTGCCAGCGGTAGCGGGACCACAGATACGCAGTATTTT. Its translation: CASGSGTTDTQYF.

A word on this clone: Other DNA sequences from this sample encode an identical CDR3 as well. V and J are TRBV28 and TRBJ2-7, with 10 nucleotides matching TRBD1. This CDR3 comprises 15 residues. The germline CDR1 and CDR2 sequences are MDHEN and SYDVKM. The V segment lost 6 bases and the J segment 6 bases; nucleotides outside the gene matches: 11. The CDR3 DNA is TGTGCCAGCAGCTTAAGTCGGACAGGGGGAAGCGAGCAGTACTTC. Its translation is CASSLSRTGGSEQYF. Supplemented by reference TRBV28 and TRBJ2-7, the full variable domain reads DVKVTQSSRYLVKRTGEKVFLECVQDMDHENMFWYRQDPGLGLRLIYFSYDVKMKEKGDIPEGYSVSREKKERFSLILESASTNQTSMYLCASSLSRTGGSEQYFGPGTRLTVT.

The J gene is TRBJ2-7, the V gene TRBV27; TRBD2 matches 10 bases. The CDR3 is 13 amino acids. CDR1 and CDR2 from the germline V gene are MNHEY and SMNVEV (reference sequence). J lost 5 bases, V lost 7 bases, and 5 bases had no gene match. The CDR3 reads CASTIAGGHEQYF. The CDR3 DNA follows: TGTGCCAGCACCATAGCGGGAGGCCACGAGCAGTACTTC.

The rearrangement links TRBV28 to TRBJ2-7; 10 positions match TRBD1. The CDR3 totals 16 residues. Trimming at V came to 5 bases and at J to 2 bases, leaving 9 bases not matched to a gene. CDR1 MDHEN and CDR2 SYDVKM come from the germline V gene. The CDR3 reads CASSPPPGQGTYEQYF. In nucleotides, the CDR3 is TGTGCCAGCAGTCCTCCGCCGGGACAGGGGACCTACGAGCAGTACTTC.

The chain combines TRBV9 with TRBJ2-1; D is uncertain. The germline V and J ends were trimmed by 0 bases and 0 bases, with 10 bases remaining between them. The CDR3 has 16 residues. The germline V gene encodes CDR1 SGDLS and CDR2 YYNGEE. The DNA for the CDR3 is TGTGCCAGCAGCGTAGCAAACCCCGGCTCCTACAATGAGCAGTTCTTC. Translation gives CASSVANPGSYNEQFF.